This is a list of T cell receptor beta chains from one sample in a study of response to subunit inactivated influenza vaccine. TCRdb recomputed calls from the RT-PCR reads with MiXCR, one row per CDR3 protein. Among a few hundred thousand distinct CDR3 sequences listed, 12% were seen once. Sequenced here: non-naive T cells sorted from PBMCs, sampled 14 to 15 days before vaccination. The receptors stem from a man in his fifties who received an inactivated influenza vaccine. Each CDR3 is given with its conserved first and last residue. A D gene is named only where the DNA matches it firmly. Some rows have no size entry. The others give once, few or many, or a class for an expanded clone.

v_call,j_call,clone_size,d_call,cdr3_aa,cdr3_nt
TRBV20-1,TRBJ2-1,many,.,CSAPRAQGVHNEQFF,TGCAGTGCCCCCCGCGCACAGGGAGTACACAATGAGCAGTTCTTC
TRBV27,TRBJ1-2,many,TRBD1,CASSPTGGGGRAGYTF,TGTGCCAGCAGTCCCACAGGGGGCGGGGGCAGAGCTGGCTACACCTTC
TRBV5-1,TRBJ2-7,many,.,CASSLVGGPSYEQYF,TGCGCCAGCAGCTTGGTTGGCGGGCCCTCCTACGAGCAGTACTTC
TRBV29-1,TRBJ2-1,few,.,CSVRPGATYEQFF,TGCAGCGTCCGGCCGGGAGCCACATATGAGCAGTTCTTC
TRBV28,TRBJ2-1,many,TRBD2,CASSLSPSGNEQFF,TGTGCCAGCAGTTTGTCGCCTAGCGGGAATGAGCAGTTCTTC
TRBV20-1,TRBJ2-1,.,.,CSANQQASSYNEQFF,TGCAGTGCCAACCAACAAGCTAGCTCCTACAATGAGCAGTTCTTC
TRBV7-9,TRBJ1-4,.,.,CASSDGGEKLFF,TGTGCCAGCAGCGACGGGGGGGAAAAACTGTTTTTT
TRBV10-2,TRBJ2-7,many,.,CASGKREVTYEQYF,TGCGCCAGCGGCAAAAGGGAAGTTACCTACGAGCAGTACTTC
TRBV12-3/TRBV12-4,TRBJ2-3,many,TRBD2,CASSLGTSGRTSTDTQYF,TGTGCCAGCAGTCTCGGGACTAGCGGTCGTACATCCACAGATACGCAGTATTTT
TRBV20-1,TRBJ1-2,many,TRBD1,CSARKGQGIYVGYTF,TGCAGTGCTAGAAAGGGACAGGGGATCTATGTTGGCTACACCTTC
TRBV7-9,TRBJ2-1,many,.,CASSLGGTHNNEQFF,TGTGCCAGCAGCTTAGGTGGGACCCACAACAATGAGCAGTTCTTC
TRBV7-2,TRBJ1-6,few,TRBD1,CASSWMGQGESPLHF,TGTGCCAGCAGCTGGATGGGACAGGGTGAATCACCCCTCCACTTT
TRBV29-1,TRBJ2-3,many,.,CSVGQGLGGTDTQYF,TGCAGCGTGGGCCAAGGGCTAGGCGGCACAGATACGCAGTATTTT
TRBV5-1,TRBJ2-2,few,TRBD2,CASSLGPAGATGELFF,TGCGCCAGCAGCTTGGGCCCAGCGGGGGCCACCGGGGAGCTGTTTTTT
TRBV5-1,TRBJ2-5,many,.,CASSLGVQETQYF,TGCGCCAGCAGCTTGGGGGTTCAAGAGACCCAGTACTTC
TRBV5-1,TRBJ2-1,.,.,CASSLEPGYNEQFF,TGCGCCAGCAGCTTGGAGCCAGGTTACAATGAGCAGTTCTTC
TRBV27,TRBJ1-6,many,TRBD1,CATTGGNNSPLHF,TGTGCCACCACAGGGGGGAATAATTCACCCCTCCACTTT
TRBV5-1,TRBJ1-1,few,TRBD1,CASWDRGKAFF,TGCGCCAGCTGGGACAGGGGGAAGGCTTTCTTT
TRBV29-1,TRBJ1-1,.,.,CSVEPRRDTEAFF,TGCAGCGTTGAACCTCGTAGAGACACTGAAGCTTTCTTT
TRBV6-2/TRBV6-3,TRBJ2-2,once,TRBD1,CASSYSSPGQGIYTGELFF,TGTGCCAGCAGTTACTCGTCCCCGGGACAGGGGATCTACACCGGGGAGCTGTTTTTT
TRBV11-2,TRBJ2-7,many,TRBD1,CASSLDRVGEQYF,TGTGCCAGCAGCTTGGACAGGGTGGGCGAGCAGTACTTC
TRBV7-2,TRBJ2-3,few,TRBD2,CASSLGTSGGATDTQYF,TGTGCCAGCAGCCTCGGGACTAGCGGGGGGGCCACAGATACGCAGTATTTT
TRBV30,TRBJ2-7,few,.,CAWSDSFSYEQYF,TGTGCCTGGAGTGACTCCTTCTCCTACGAGCAGTACTTC
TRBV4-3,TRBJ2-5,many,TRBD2,CASSQDRAGGQETQYF,TGCGCCAGCAGCCAAGATCGAGCGGGGGGGCAAGAGACCCAGTACTTC
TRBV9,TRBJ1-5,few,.,CASSVRGVGQPQHF,TGTGCCAGCAGCGTAAGGGGTGTTGGACAGCCCCAGCATTTT
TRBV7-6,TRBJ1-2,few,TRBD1,CASSLVHGTGPNYGYTF,TGTGCCAGCAGCTTAGTGCACGGGACAGGGCCCAACTATGGCTACACCTTC
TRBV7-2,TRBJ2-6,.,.,CASSSVFSGANVLTF,TGTGCCAGCAGTTCCGTCTTCTCTGGGGCCAACGTCCTGACTTTC
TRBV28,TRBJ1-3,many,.,CATISGNTIYF,TGTGCCACCATATCTGGAAACACCATATATTTT
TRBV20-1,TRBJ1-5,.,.,CSAPAGHSAGNSNQPQHF,TGCAGTGCCCCGGCGGGACACTCGGCAGGAAATAGCAATCAGCCCCAGCATTTT
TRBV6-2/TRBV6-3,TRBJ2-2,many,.,CATQNREIRTGELFF,TGTGCCACCCAGAACCGGGAGATTCGGACCGGGGAGCTGTTTTTT
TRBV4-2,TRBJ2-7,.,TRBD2,CASSQGTRDYEQYF,TGTGCCAGCAGCCAAGGGACTAGAGACTACGAGCAGTACTTC